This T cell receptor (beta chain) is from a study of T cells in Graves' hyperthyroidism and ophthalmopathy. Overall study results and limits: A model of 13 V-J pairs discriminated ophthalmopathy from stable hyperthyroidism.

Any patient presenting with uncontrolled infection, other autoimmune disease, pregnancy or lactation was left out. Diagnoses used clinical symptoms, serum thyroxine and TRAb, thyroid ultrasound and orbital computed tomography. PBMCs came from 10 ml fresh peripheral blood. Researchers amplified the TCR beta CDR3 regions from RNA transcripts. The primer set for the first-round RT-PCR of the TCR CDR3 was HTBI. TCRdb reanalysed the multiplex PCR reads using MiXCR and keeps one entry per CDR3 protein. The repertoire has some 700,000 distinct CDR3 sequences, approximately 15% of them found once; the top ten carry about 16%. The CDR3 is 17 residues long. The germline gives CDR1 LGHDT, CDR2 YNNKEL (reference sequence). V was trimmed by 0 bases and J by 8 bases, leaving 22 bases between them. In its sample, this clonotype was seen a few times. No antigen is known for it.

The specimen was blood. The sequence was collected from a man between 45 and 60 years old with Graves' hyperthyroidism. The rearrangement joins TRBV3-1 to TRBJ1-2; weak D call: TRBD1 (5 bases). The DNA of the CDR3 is TGTGCCAGCAGCCAAGACGATACAGGACGGAGTAAGGCCGGCTACACCTTC. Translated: CASSQDDTGRSKAGYTF.